A selection of T cell receptor beta chains follows, all from one sample in a study of neurological immune-mediated disorders. In TCRdb, the 5' RACE reads were re-called with MiXCR into one record per CDR3 protein. The sample contains 50,000 or so distinct CDR3 sequences, 3% to 4% of which appear only once. Sequencing used PBMCs. These receptors all come from a man in his fifties or sixties with multiple sclerosis. Both conserved end residues are part of each CDR3. A D gene is named only where the DNA matches it firmly. The size entry is marked missing in some rows and otherwise reads once, few, many or a size class.

TRBV7-6	TRBJ2-1	many	.	15	CASSKRETSYNEQFF	TGTGCCAGCAGCAAAAGGGAGACCTCCTACAATGAGCAGTTCTTC
TRBV6-5	TRBJ2-1	many	TRBD1	14	CASSYGGQGNEQFF	TGTGCCAGCAGTTACGGGGGACAGGGGAATGAGCAGTTCTTC
TRBV20-1	TRBJ1-1	.	.	12	CSARSGAQGAFF	TGCAGTGCTAGGTCAGGGGCCCAAGGAGCTTTCTTT
TRBV5-6	TRBJ2-7	many	TRBD1	14	CASSGWQGTDEQYF	TGTGCCAGCAGCGGTTGGCAGGGGACAGATGAGCAGTACTTC
TRBV5-1	TRBJ1-2	many	.	13	CASSGRANYGYTF	TGCGCCAGCAGCGGCAGAGCTAACTATGGCTACACCTTC
TRBV11-2	TRBJ1-2	many	.	15	CASSLDTTSNYGYTF	TGTGCCAGCAGCTTAGACACAACCTCTAACTATGGCTACACCTTC
TRBV5-1	TRBJ1-4	many	.	15	CASSFQGATNEKLFF	TGCGCCAGCAGCTTCCAGGGTGCAACTAATGAAAAACTGTTTTTT
TRBV10-2	TRBJ2-7	many	.	18	CASSEKGVRRTNSYEQYF	TGCGCCAGCAGCGAGAAAGGGGTAAGGAGGACTAACTCCTACGAGCAGTACTTC
TRBV29-1	TRBJ2-3	many	TRBD1	15	CSVQTGGGGTDTQYF	TGCAGCGTTCAAACAGGGGGCGGGGGCACAGATACGCAGTATTTT
TRBV12-3/TRBV12-4	TRBJ2-7	many	.	11	CASSKRYEQYF	TGTGCCAGCAGTAAAAGATACGAGCAGTACTTC
TRBV19	TRBJ1-2	many	.	13	CASSTQGSSGYTF	TGTGCCAGTAGTACACAGGGTTCAAGCGGCTACACCTTC
TRBV2	TRBJ2-2	many	TRBD1	15	CASSSIQGITGELFF	TGTGCCAGCTCCTCAATACAGGGGATAACCGGGGAGCTGTTTTTT
TRBV4-1	TRBJ1-2	many	.	13	CASRPFTGYGYTF	TGCGCCAGCAGACCCTTCACGGGATATGGCTACACCTTC
TRBV7-2	TRBJ2-3	many	TRBD2	15	CASSLSSGSTDTQYF	TGTGCCAGCAGCTTAAGTAGCGGGAGCACAGATACGCAGTATTTT
TRBV20-1	TRBJ2-7	many	.	14	CSATRDGGGYEQYF	TGCAGTGCTACCCGAGACGGAGGGGGCTACGAGCAGTACTTC
TRBV6-5	TRBJ1-2	many	TRBD1	16	CASSTLDRAEIYGYTF	TGTGCCAGCAGCACCCTGGACAGGGCGGAGATCTATGGCTACACCTTC
TRBV7-9	TRBJ2-1	many	TRBD2	15	CASSLGTSNLNEQFF	TGTGCCAGCAGCTTAGGGACTAGTAATCTTAATGAGCAGTTCTTC
TRBV15	TRBJ2-6	many	.	14	CATSTDSGANVLTF	TGTGCCACCAGCACCGACTCTGGGGCCAACGTCCTGACTTTC
TRBV7-9	TRBJ1-1	many	TRBD1	17	CASSWTGGARMNTEAFF	TGTGCCAGCAGCTGGACAGGGGGCGCACGGATGAACACTGAAGCTTTCTTT
TRBV29-1	TRBJ1-1	many	TRBD1	12	CSVVGQGREAFF	TGCAGCGTTGTAGGACAGGGTCGTGAAGCTTTCTTT
TRBV20-1	TRBJ1-5	many	TRBD1	14	CSAYRGTRNQPQHF	TGCAGTGCTTACAGGGGGACTCGCAATCAGCCCCAGCATTTT
TRBV7-3	TRBJ1-5	many	.	14	CASSLSGGNQPQHF	TGTGCCAGCAGCTTATCGGGGGGCAATCAGCCCCAGCATTTT
TRBV19	TRBJ1-1	few	.	13	CASSLPGITEAFF	TGTGCCAGTAGCCTTCCCGGTATCACTGAAGCTTTCTTT
TRBV3-1	TRBJ2-3	.	TRBD2	16	CASSQDYGSGGDTQYF	TGTGCCAGCAGCCAAGATTACGGTAGCGGGGGGGATACGCAGTATTTT
TRBV29-1	TRBJ1-1	.	.	12	CSVETANTEAFF	TGCAGCGTTGAGACCGCTAACACTGAAGCTTTCTTT
TRBV19	TRBJ2-5	many	.	13	CASARPGVETQYF	TGTGCCAGTGCACGACCCGGAGTGGAGACCCAGTACTTC